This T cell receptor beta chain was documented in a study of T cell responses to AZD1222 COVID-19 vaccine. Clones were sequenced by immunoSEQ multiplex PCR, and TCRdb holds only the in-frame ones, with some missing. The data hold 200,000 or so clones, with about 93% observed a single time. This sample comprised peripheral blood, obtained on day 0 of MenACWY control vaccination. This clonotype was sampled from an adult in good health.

The CDR3 spells CASSQNRGTEQYF. Here the CDR3 DNA reads TGTGCCAGCAGCCAAAACAGGGGGACCGAGCAGTACTTC. This chain links TRBV3-1 (or the pseudogene TRBV3-2) with TRBJ2-7, with 8 positions matching TRBD1. V shed 2 bases, J shed 6 bases, and the junction held 3 bases outside the gene matches. The CDR3 loop spans 13 amino acids. CDR1 and CDR2 from the germline V gene are LGHDT and YNNKEL (reference sequence).